This TCR beta chain derives from a study of control samples from healthy donors and cancer patients (TCRdb year 2020). Receptor libraries were prepared by the immunoSEQ multiplex PCR assay. Sourced from immuneACCESS, this table was stored by TCRdb with only in-frame sequences that have V and J called. A share of the clones is absent; for the studies checked, an unresolved V gene accounts for under half, and the remainder has no known explanation. This sample holds roughly 170,000 clones; 70% to 90% were observed only once. Approximately 4.9% of the sample lies in the top ten. V is pared back by 4 bases and J by 9 bases, with 12 bases lying between the germline termini. There are 12 amino acids in the CDR3, from cysteine to phenylalanine inclusive. CDR3 DNA is the only sequence kept; it has 36 bases, read in frame from the first base. Regarding this clone: Its antigen is not yet known. The input lacks base qualities; no much larger clone sits a single base away.

The V and J genes are TRBV12-3 or TRBV12-4 and TRBJ2-5, with no D gene named confidently. Source material: blood. This clonotype was sampled from a woman aged 25-40 years in good health. CDR3 region: CASSSVRLAQYF. The sequenced DNA: TGTGCCAGCAGTTCGGTTCGACTGGCCCAGTACTTC.